A single sample is the source of the 19 T cell receptor beta chains below, sequenced in a study of memory CD4+ T cells and cytomegalovirus serostatus. The sort gate was single viable CD3+CD4+CD8-CD45RO+ cells for memory CD4+ T cells. Sequencing was performed with immunoSEQ multiplex PCR; in TCRdb, only in-frame clones are kept and a portion is missing. Of about 52,000 clones detected, approximately 78% appear once; the ten largest clones hold about 0.79%. The specimen was memory CD4+ T cells from blood. The receptors shown here come from an adult in good health and CMV-seronegative.

The rearrangement uses TRBV4-1 and TRBJ2-3; D not certain. This CDR3 spans 16 amino acids. Trimming took 0 bases from V and 1 from J, leaving 11 bases between them. Germline assignment: CDR1 MGHRA and CDR2 YSYEKL. Here the CDR3 DNA reads TGCGCCAGCAGCCAAGATGGCGGTCAACGCACAGATACGCAGTATTTT. It codes for CASSQDGGQRTDTQYF.

The gene calls are TRBV5-6 and TRBJ1-1, with D perhaps matching TRBD1 (5 bases). From germline, CDR1 is SGHDT and CDR2 YYEEEE. The CDR3 is 14 residues long. V lost 1 base, J lost 6 bases, and 13 bases lay in between. The CDR3 protein is CASSLTGTGAEAFF. The CDR3 coding sequence is TGTGCCAGCAGCTTGACGGGGACGGGGGCTGAAGCTTTCTTT.

This chain links TRBV28 with TRBJ1-5; 7 positions match TRBD1. This CDR3 is built from 15 residues. Trimming cost V 5 bases and J 5 bases; bases outside gene matches: 9. Germline V CDR1 and CDR2: MDHEN, SYDVKM. The CDR3 DNA is TGTGCCAGCAGTCCCCCGACAGGGCAGCATCAGCCCCAGCATTTT. Protein: CASSPPTGQHQPQHF.

This chain connects TRBV7-9 to TRBJ2-3; D unclear. This CDR3 has 16 amino acids. Germline CDR1 is SEHNR and CDR2 is FQNEAQ (reference sequence). Trimming cost V 4 bases and J 4 bases, with 18 bases left between them. The CDR3 DNA reads TGTGCCAGCAGCTCCCAGAGTATAACTGGTTCAGATACGCAGTATTTT. Protein: CASSSQSITGSDTQYF.

The chain joins TRBV9 to TRBJ1-2; possibly TRBD1 for D (6 bases). Germline-derived CDR1 and CDR2 are SGDLS and YYNGEE. The CDR3 is made up of 17 amino acids. The V and J ends lost 3 bases and 6 bases respectively, with 24 bases between them. The CDR3 loop reads CASSAPDSQRGIDGYTF. In DNA, the CDR3 is TGTGCCAGCAGCGCACCGGACAGCCAGCGGGGGATTGATGGCTACACCTTC.

The J gene is TRBJ1-1, the V gene TRBV2, with TRBD1 matching 10 bases. The J segment lost 1 base and the V segment lost 6 bases, leaving 11 bases of the junction unmatched. Germline values: CDR1 SNHLY, CDR2 FYNNEI. The CDR3 is 17 residues long. CDR3 region: CASSPRDRGGPNTEAFF. CDR3 in DNA: TGTGCCAGCAGCCCCCGGGACAGGGGTGGGCCGAACACTGAAGCTTTCTTT.

This sequence joins TRBV4-1 and TRBJ1-4; a weak D match, TRBD1 (5 bases). Trimming shortened V by 4 bases and J by 15 bases, and 24 bases separated the two germline ends. The V gene's germline CDR1 is MGHRA and CDR2 YSYEKL. The CDR3 extends over 15 amino acids. The CDR3 region is CASSPSGLPQGRVFF. The CDR3 coding sequence is TGCGCCAGCAGCCCGTCGGGACTCCCCCAGGGAAGGGTGTTTTTT.

V usage is TRBV6-1 and J usage is TRBJ1-1; D is possibly TRBD1 (5 bases). Trimming stripped 0 bases from V and 3 bases from J, with 5 bases between. This CDR3 comprises 13 residues. In germline, CDR1 is MNHNS, CDR2 SASEGT. The CDR3 bases are TGTGCCAGCAGTGAAGCAGGGGACACTGAAGCTTTCTTT. Translating it yields CASSEAGDTEAFF.

This clone occurred a few times. This chain joins TRBV7-8 and TRBJ1-5, with D hard to call. In germline, CDR1 is SGHVS, CDR2 FQNEAQ. The germline V and J ends were trimmed by 8 bases and 6 bases, with 11 bases remaining between them. This CDR3 has 12 residues. CDR3 sequence reads: CASGVGGQPQHF. CDR3 nucleotides: TGTGCCAGCGGAGTGGGAGGTCAGCCCCAGCATTTT.

This clone has ten or more counts. The chain has TRBV19 and TRBJ1-4, with TRBD1 matching over 7 bases. Trimming at V came to 3 bases and at J to 7 bases, leaving 5 bases not matched to a gene. CDR3 length: 14 residues. From germline, CDR1 is LNHDA and CDR2 SQIVND (reference sequence). For the CDR3, the DNA is TGTGCCAGTAGTATGACAGGGTTTTCTGAAAAACTGTTTTTT. This sequence encodes CASSMTGFSEKLFF.

The rearrangement uses TRBV7-2 and TRBJ2-6; 7 nucleotides match TRBD1. CDR1 SGHTA and CDR2 FQGNSA come from the germline V gene. There are 17 residues in the CDR3. The V and J ends lost 5 bases and 0 bases, in that order; junction bases with no gene match: 7. CDR3 nucleotide sequence: TGTGCCAGCAGCAATCCGACAGGGCTCTCTGGGGCCAACGTCCTGACTTTC. This sequence encodes CASSNPTGLSGANVLTF.

The gene calls are TRBV28 and TRBJ2-3; 8 nucleotides match TRBD1. V gave up 8 bases and J gave up 7 bases; unmatched junction bases: 2. The CDR3 contains 11 residues. CDR1 and CDR2 (germline): MDHEN, SYDVKM. CDR3 DNA: TGTGCCAGCCGGACAGGGTATACGCAGTATTTT. This gives the protein CASRTGYTQYF.

This chain connects TRBV7-6 to TRBJ2-1; TRBD2 aligns across 10 bases. The CDR3 is 19 amino acids. With V trimmed by 3 bases and J by 0 bases, 11 bases remained unmatched. Per germline, CDR1 SGHVS and CDR2 FNYEAQ. CDR3 protein: CASSLTSGSGIISYNEQFF. The CDR3 nucleotides are TGTGCCAGCAGCTTGACTAGCGGGTCCGGAATTATCTCCTACAATGAGCAGTTCTTC.

The chain is built from TRBV6-1 and TRBJ2-7; no clear D. Trimming cost V 10 bases and J 2 bases, with 15 bases left between them. The CDR3 is 13 amino acids. The germline gives CDR1 MNHNS, CDR2 SASEGT. CDR3 region: CATTRGRAYEQYF. In DNA, the CDR3 is TGTGCCACCACCCGCGGCAGAGCCTACGAGCAGTACTTC.

The V and J genes are TRBV7-8 and TRBJ1-1; D is undetermined. This CDR3 comprises 15 residues. V gave up 4 bases and J gave up 4 bases, with 16 bases separating them. CDR1 and CDR2 from the germline V gene are SGHVS and FQNEAQ. The CDR3 region has the DNA TGTGCCAGCAGCTATACAAGGGCTATAGTCACTGAAGCTTTCTTT. Translation gives CASSYTRAIVTEAFF.

This chain connects TRBV5-6 to TRBJ2-3, with D unclear. V gave up 4 bases and J gave up 1 base, with 10 bases separating them. This CDR3 is 14 amino acids long. The germline V gene has CDR1 SGHDT and CDR2 YYEEEE. In DNA, the CDR3 is TGTGCCAGCAGCCCATCGGCAGGCACAGATACGCAGTATTTT. This sequence encodes CASSPSAGTDTQYF.

V is TRBV6-6 and J is TRBJ1-1, with 11 bases identical to TRBD1. The length of the CDR3 is 15 residues. The germline V gene has CDR1 MNHNY and CDR2 SVGAGI (reference sequence). V dropped 6 bases and J dropped 10; count of bases not matched to a gene: 13. The CDR3 nucleotides read TGTGCCAGCAGCCTTCCGGGACAGGGGGTAAGGTCAGCTTTCTTT. Translation: CASSLPGQGVRSAFF.

This rearrangement joins TRBV27 to TRBJ2-6; D uncertain. The germline V gene has CDR1 MNHEY and CDR2 SMNVEV (reference sequence). This CDR3 has 15 amino acids. V was pared by 4 bases and J by 2 bases, with 9 bases between. This chain's CDR3 is CASSSLTTGANVLTF. The DNA for the CDR3 is TGTGCCAGCAGTTCCTTGACCACTGGGGCCAACGTCCTGACTTTC. Filled out from reference TRBV27 and TRBJ2-6, the complete variable domain reads EAQVTQNPRYLITVTGKKLTVTCSQNMNHEYMSWYRQDPGLGLRQIYYSMNVEVTDKGDVPEGYKVSRKEKRNFPLILESPSPNQTSLYFCASSSLTTGANVLTFGAGSRLTVL.

This sequence joins TRBV7-8 and TRBJ2-5; tentative D call: TRBD2 (6 bases). CDR1 SGHVS and CDR2 FQNEAQ come from the germline V gene. The CDR3 is made up of 15 amino acids. With 3 bases removed from V and 3 bases from J, the gap between germline ends came to 14 bases. The CDR3 bases are TGTGCCAGCAGCTTCACCGGGACTCTAAAAGAGACCCAGTACTTC. Protein product: CASSFTGTLKETQYF.